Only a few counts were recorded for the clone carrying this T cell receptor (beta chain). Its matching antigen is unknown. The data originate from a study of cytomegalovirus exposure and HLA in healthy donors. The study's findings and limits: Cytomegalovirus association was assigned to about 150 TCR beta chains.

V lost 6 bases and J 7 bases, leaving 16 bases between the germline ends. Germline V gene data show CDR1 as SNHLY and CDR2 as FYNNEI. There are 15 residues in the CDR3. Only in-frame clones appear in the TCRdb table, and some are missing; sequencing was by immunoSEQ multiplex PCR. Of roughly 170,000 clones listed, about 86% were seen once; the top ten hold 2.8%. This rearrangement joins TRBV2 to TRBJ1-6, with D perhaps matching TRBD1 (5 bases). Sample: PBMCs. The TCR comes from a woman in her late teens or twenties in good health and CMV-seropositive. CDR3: CASRAEGGVNSPLHF. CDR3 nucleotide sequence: TGTGCCAGCAGGGCGGAAGGAGGGGTCAATTCACCCCTCCACTTT.